The present T cell receptor beta chain was sequenced within a study of control samples from healthy donors and cancer patients. The length of the CDR3 is 15 residues. CDR1 is LNHDA, CDR2 SQIVND, per germline (reference sequence). V trimming: 3 bases; J trimming: 6 bases; junction bases outside the gene matches: 7. Assay used: immunoSEQ multiplex PCR; TCRdb lists only in-frame clones, some missing. The sample lists about 410,000 clones; 80% to 95% were seen once. The material sequenced was PBMCs. This receptor was taken from a man aged 35 to 55 with head and neck cancer. The V call is TRBV19, the J call TRBJ2-7; 11 bases are shared with TRBD2. In DNA form, the CDR3 reads TGTGCCAGTAGTATCCCGGGGCTAGCGGGAGGCGAGCAGTACTTC. Protein sequence: CASSIPGLAGGEQYF.